Listed below are T cell receptor beta chains from one sample, sequenced in a study of T-cell memory formation after mild COVID-19. MiXCR, run by TCRdb on the 5' RACE reads, gives a single entry per CDR3 protein. Among about 290,000 distinct CDR3 sequences, 15% to 20% were seen once, and the ten largest hold approximately 23%. Specimen: PBMCs or a T cell subset sorted from them (not recorded which). These receptors originate from a man younger than 35 who had mild COVID-19 (a few samples of this study predate the infection). Cell type and time point are not known. Both conserved end residues are part of each CDR3. D genes are given only for firm matches. Not all rows give a size; the values are once, few, many and, for expanded clones, a class.

j_call: TRBJ1-5
clone_size: few
d_call: TRBD1
v_call: TRBV6-6
cdr3_nt: TGTGCCAGCAGCTCCGGGACAGGTTTTCAGCCCCAGCATTTT
cdr3_aa: CASSSGTGFQPQHF

j_call: TRBJ2-2
clone_size: NA
d_call: TRBD2
v_call: TRBV3-1
cdr3_nt: TGTGCCAGCAGCCCGCGGGGGGGTAAGAACACCGGGGAGCTGTTTTTT
cdr3_aa: CASSPRGGKNTGELFF

j_call: TRBJ2-3
clone_size: few
d_call: NA
v_call: TRBV7-2
cdr3_nt: TGTGCCAGCAGCGTGCCCTCCCGGACCAGCACAGATACGCAGTATTTT
cdr3_aa: CASSVPSRTSTDTQYF

j_call: TRBJ2-6
clone_size: few
d_call: TRBD1
v_call: TRBV6-2/TRBV6-3
cdr3_nt: TGTGCCAGCAGGTCCGGGACAGGGGCCTCTGGGGCCAACGTCCTGACTTTC
cdr3_aa: CASRSGTGASGANVLTF

j_call: TRBJ2-3
clone_size: NA
d_call: TRBD1
v_call: TRBV5-5
cdr3_nt: TGTGCCAGCAGCCGGGACAGCTTCGCAGATACGCAGTATTTT
cdr3_aa: CASSRDSFADTQYF

j_call: TRBJ1-1
clone_size: NA
d_call: NA
v_call: TRBV4-3
cdr3_nt: TGCGCCAGCAGCCAAGAGAATAACATGAACACTGAAGCTTTCTTT
cdr3_aa: CASSQENNMNTEAFF

j_call: TRBJ2-1
clone_size: many
d_call: NA
v_call: TRBV11-2
cdr3_nt: TGTGCCAGCAGCGGGGGGTATTACAATGAGCAGTTCTTC
cdr3_aa: CASSGGYYNEQFF

j_call: TRBJ1-6
clone_size: NA
d_call: NA
v_call: TRBV19
cdr3_nt: TGTGCCAGTAGTTTCCGGACAGAGAATTCACCCCTCCACTTT
cdr3_aa: CASSFRTENSPLHF

j_call: TRBJ1-5
clone_size: NA
d_call: NA
v_call: TRBV6-1
cdr3_nt: TGTGCCAGCAGTGAGGCTAGTGGCAATCAGCCCCAGCATTTT
cdr3_aa: CASSEASGNQPQHF

j_call: TRBJ1-1
clone_size: few
d_call: NA
v_call: TRBV6-1
cdr3_nt: TGTGCCAGCAGTACCTGGACGCGTGAAGCTTTCTTT
cdr3_aa: CASSTWTREAFF

j_call: TRBJ2-1
clone_size: few
d_call: TRBD2
v_call: TRBV4-2
cdr3_nt: TGTGCCAGCAGCCAAGATAGAGCGGGGGGATACAATGAGCAGTTCTTC
cdr3_aa: CASSQDRAGGYNEQFF

j_call: TRBJ1-1
clone_size: NA
d_call: TRBD1
v_call: TRBV5-6
cdr3_nt: TGTGCCAGCAGCTTGGAGGGGGCGAACACTGAAGCTTTCTTT
cdr3_aa: CASSLEGANTEAFF

j_call: TRBJ2-5
clone_size: NA
d_call: NA
v_call: TRBV11-2
cdr3_nt: TGTGCCAGCAGCACTACACACGGGGGCTTGGAGACCCAGTACTTC
cdr3_aa: CASSTTHGGLETQYF

j_call: TRBJ2-3
clone_size: NA
d_call: NA
v_call: TRBV6-2/TRBV6-3
cdr3_nt: TGTGCCAGCAGTTACGCGCCGGGGGCGGCGCAGTATTTT
cdr3_aa: CASSYAPGAAQYF

j_call: TRBJ2-1
clone_size: few
d_call: TRBD2
v_call: TRBV20-1
cdr3_nt: TGCAGTGCCTCTAGCGGGGCTCACAATGAGCAGTTCTTC
cdr3_aa: CSASSGAHNEQFF

j_call: TRBJ2-1
clone_size: NA
d_call: NA
v_call: TRBV6-5
cdr3_nt: TGTGCCAGCAGAGGGATCAGCTCCTACAATGAGCAGTTCTTC
cdr3_aa: CASRGISSYNEQFF

j_call: TRBJ2-2
clone_size: many
d_call: NA
v_call: TRBV12-3/TRBV12-4
cdr3_nt: TGTGCCAGCAGTTTTCGTACCGGGGAGCTGTTTTTT
cdr3_aa: CASSFRTGELFF

j_call: TRBJ2-1
clone_size: NA
d_call: NA
v_call: TRBV20-1
cdr3_nt: TGCAGTGCTTTTACGGGTCACAATGAGCAGTTCTTC
cdr3_aa: CSAFTGHNEQFF

j_call: TRBJ2-5
clone_size: NA
d_call: NA
v_call: TRBV3-1
cdr3_nt: TGTGCCAGCAGCCAAGTCAACAGAGTAGAGACCCAGTACTTC
cdr3_aa: CASSQVNRVETQYF

j_call: TRBJ2-1
clone_size: few
d_call: TRBD1
v_call: TRBV4-1
cdr3_nt: TGCGCCAGCAGCCAAGTAACAGGGGACGAGCAGTTCTTC
cdr3_aa: CASSQVTGDEQFF

j_call: TRBJ2-5
clone_size: many
d_call: NA
v_call: TRBV10-3
cdr3_nt: TGTGCCATCGCATACAGGGAAGAGACCCAGTACTTC
cdr3_aa: CAIAYREETQYF

j_call: TRBJ2-2
clone_size: few
d_call: NA
v_call: TRBV6-1
cdr3_nt: TGTGCCAGCAGTGAAGTACGGAGAACCGGGGAGCTGTTTTTT
cdr3_aa: CASSEVRRTGELFF